These T cell receptor beta chains were read from a single sample in a study of control samples from healthy donors and cancer patients. The method was immunoSEQ multiplex PCR; TCRdb's version includes in-frame clones alone and lacks a portion of them. The table lists some 2,400 clones, around 98% of them singletons. Specimen: PBMCs. Every receptor here comes from a man in his sixties or seventies with head and neck cancer. Each CDR3 is given with its conserved first and last residue. D genes are given only for firm matches. The listing skips clone size in some rows; elsewhere it reads once, few, many or a size class.

D	V	J	size	length	DNA	CDR3
TRBD2	TRBV7-9	TRBJ2-3	NA	15	TGTGCCAGCAGCCTAGGGACTAGCGATGTAGATACGCAGTATTTT	CASSLGTSDVDTQYF
TRBD1	TRBV6-5	TRBJ2-5	NA	13	TGTGCCAGCAGTTCCGACAGGGGACAGACCCAGTACTTC	CASSSDRGQTQYF
TRBD2	TRBV5-1	TRBJ2-3	once	16	TGCGCCAGCAGCGCAGGGACTAGCGGCCCTTTGAATACGCAGTATTTT	CASSAGTSGPLNTQYF
TRBD1	TRBV27	TRBJ1-1	NA	15	TGTCCCCACCGGCGGGACAGGGGGCTGAACACTGAAGCTTTCTTT	CPHRRDRGLNTEAFF
NA	TRBV30	TRBJ1-2	NA	13	TGTGCCTGGAGTGTACGACGGGACTATGGCTACACCTTC	CAWSVRRDYGYTF
TRBD1	TRBV27	TRBJ1-4	NA	15	TGTGCCAGCAGCCGGTGGACAGGGGGAAGTGAAAAACTGTTTTTT	CASSRWTGGSEKLFF
TRBD2	TRBV24-1	TRBJ2-3	NA	14	TGTGCCACCAATGCGGGAGGGAACACAGATACGCAGTATTTT	CATNAGGNTDTQYF
TRBD1	TRBV7-6	TRBJ2-2	NA	15	TGTGCCAGCAGCCAAAGACAGGGTAGAACCGGGGAGCTGTTTTTT	CASSQRQGRTGELFF
NA	TRBV11-3	TRBJ2-7	NA	11	TGTGCCAGCAGCTTAGGCCGCGAGCAGTACTTC	CASSLGREQYF
TRBD2	TRBV5-1	TRBJ2-3	NA	14	TGCGCCAGCACCCTGGGAGGGGCGACAGATACGCAGTATTTT	CASTLGGATDTQYF
TRBD2	TRBV6-5	TRBJ2-5	NA	15	TGTGCCAGCAGTTCCGCCGGGACTAACAAAGAGACCCAGTACTTC	CASSSAGTNKETQYF
NA	TRBV6-1	TRBJ1-3	NA	13	TGTGCCAGCAGTGAAGCGATGCAGGGCTTGATATATTTT	CASSEAMQGLIYF
NA	TRBV7-8	TRBJ1-5	NA	14	TGTGCCAGCAGCTTGAGGGGTGGCGTTCAGCCCCAGCATTTT	CASSLRGGVQPQHF
TRBD2	TRBV10-3	TRBJ2-3	NA	18	TGTGCCATCAGTGAGCGGAAAGGACTAGCGGATAGCACAGATACGCAGTATTTT	CAISERKGLADSTDTQYF
NA	TRBV6-5	TRBJ2-7	NA	14	TGTGCCAGCAGACCAGCAGGGGATATCGACGAGCAGTACTTC	CASRPAGDIDEQYF
NA	TRBV28	TRBJ1-5	NA	12	TGTGTCGCCGGCGTAAGCAATCAGCCCCAGCATTTT	CVAGVSNQPQHF
NA	TRBV3-1/TRBV3-2	TRBJ2-1	NA	13	TGTGCCAGCAGTCTAAAGGGACTCAATGAGCAGTTCTTC	CASSLKGLNEQFF